This T cell receptor beta chain came from a study of shared T cell receptors in the human thymus. Trimming pared 3 bases from V and 0 bases from J, leaving 6 bases between. The CDR3 totals 14 residues. CDR1 SGHDN and CDR2 FVKESK come from the germline V gene. Profiling relied on immunoSEQ multiplex PCR, and the TCRdb table lists in-frame clones only, not all of them. The table has hundreds of thousands of clones, more than 75% seen once; the top ten hold about 0.01%. This clone came up once. The same sample was also studied in work on human thymus T cells. That study reports: Obtained as resections during corrective heart surgery, the thymus tissue was then studied. V and J genes seemed to be used with bias in thymic and blood repertoires. In unrelated individuals, thymic repertoires overlapped highly, according to related research.

The rearrangement links TRBV14 to TRBJ1-3; D remains ambiguous. This TCR came from a boy younger than two with a congenital heart defect. Sequencing input: thymocytes. In DNA, the CDR3 is TGTGCCAGCAGCCACGCCAGCTCTGGAAACACCATATATTTT. Protein sequence: CASSHASSGNTIYF.